What follows are 15 T cell receptor beta chains derived from one specimen sequenced in a study of glioma-infiltrating T cells after dendritic cell vaccination. Sequencing was performed with immunoSEQ multiplex PCR; in TCRdb, only in-frame clones are kept and a portion is missing. The sample includes tens of thousands of clones, roughly four fifths seen only once; the top ten take around 2.3%. The source material was blood, sampled before dendritic cell vaccination. The receptor set was obtained from a human donor with glioblastoma.

The V and J genes are TRBV2 and TRBJ2-1; TRBD2 agrees at 8 bases. The CDR3 is 16 residues long. The V segment lost 7 bases and the J segment 3 bases; nucleotides outside the gene matches: 11. Germline CDR1 and CDR2: SNHLY and FYNNEI. Written as DNA, the CDR3 is TGTGCCAGCACCCCAACCAGCGGGAGAAGCTACAATGAGCAGTTCTTC. Translation: CASTPTSGRSYNEQFF.

This chain joins TRBV7-2 and TRBJ2-2, with TRBD1 matching 10 bases. V gave up 6 bases and J gave up 3 bases; unmatched junction bases: 4. The CDR3 contains 15 residues. Germline V lookup: CDR1 SGHTA, CDR2 FQGNSA. The CDR3 coding sequence is TGTGCCAGCAGATCCGGGACAGGGGACACCGGGGAGCTGTTTTTT. It yields the protein CASRSGTGDTGELFF. Full variable domain (rest looked up from reference TRBV7-2 and TRBJ2-2): GAGVSQSPSNKVTEKGKDVELRCDPISGHTALYWYRQSLGQGLEFLIYFQGNSAPDKSGLPSDRFSAERTGGSVSTLTIQRTQQEDSAVYLCASRSGTGDTGELFFGEGSRLTVL.

The rearrangement uses TRBV19 and TRBJ2-1; 7 bases line up with TRBD1. CDR1 and CDR2 (germline): LNHDA, SQIVND (reference sequence). This CDR3 spans 15 amino acids. The V and J ends lost 3 bases and 1 base, in that order; junction bases with no gene match: 3. CDR3 nucleotide sequence: TGTGCCAGTAGTATTGTACAGGGGTCCTACAATGAGCAGTTCTTC. This gives the protein CASSIVQGSYNEQFF.

The chain is built from TRBV5-1 and TRBJ1-1, with 9 positions matching TRBD1. CDR1 and CDR2 (germline): SGHRS, YFSETQ. The ends lost 1 base at V and 5 bases at J; junction bases unmatched: 6. This CDR3 has 15 amino acids. The DNA for the CDR3 is TGCGCCAGCAGCTTGACTTACAGGGGGCAGACTGAAGCTTTCTTT. This codes for CASSLTYRGQTEAFF.

The rearrangement joins TRBV19 to TRBJ1-1, with D unresolved. Germline V gene lookup returns CDR1 LNHDA and CDR2 SQIVND (reference sequence). V shed 9 bases and J shed 1 base, with 18 bases lying between them. The CDR3 runs to 15 residues. The chain's CDR3 is CASRPGLRRNTEAFF. The CDR3 nucleotides read TGTGCCAGCCGACCCGGACTCCGACGGAACACTGAAGCTTTCTTT.

This chain joins TRBV6-5 and TRBJ1-4; 8 bases align to TRBD1. V trimming: 7 bases; J trimming: 8 bases; junction bases outside the gene matches: 6. This CDR3 has 13 amino acids. Germline values: CDR1 MNHEY, CDR2 SVGAGI. The DNA of the CDR3 is TGTGCCAGCAATGACAGGGGATCCGAAAAACTGTTTTTT. Translated, it gives CASNDRGSEKLFF.

This chain links TRBV4-1 with TRBJ2-5; tentative D call: TRBD2 (6 bases). Trimming shortened V by 8 bases and J by 5 bases, and 18 bases separated the two germline ends. Germline-derived CDR1 and CDR2 are MGHRA and YSYEKL. The CDR3 contains 14 residues. The CDR3 nucleotides are TGCGCCAGCTCCGCGTGGGGGGAAGGTGAGACCCAGTACTTC. It yields the protein CASSAWGEGETQYF.

CDR3 in DNA: TGTGCCAGCAGTGTCACTCAGGGGTGGGTGGGAAACATTCAGTACTTC. Protein product: CASSVTQGWVGNIQYF. The V call is TRBV2, the J call TRBJ2-4; possibly TRBD1 for D (6 bases). The CDR3 covers 16 residues. V dropped 4 bases and J dropped 6 bases, with 19 bases sitting between them. Germline CDR1 SNHLY, CDR2 FYNNEI.

The genes are TRBV6-1 and TRBJ2-3; TRBD2 is a possible D gene (7 bases). CDR3 length: 16 residues. Germline values: CDR1 MNHNS, CDR2 SASEGT. V lost 4 bases and J 0 bases, leaving 14 bases between the germline ends. Written as DNA, the CDR3 is TGTGCCAGCAGTGCCACGGGGGGCTTTAGCACAGATACGCAGTATTTT. This codes for CASSATGGFSTDTQYF.

This chain uses TRBV13 with TRBJ2-7, with a possible D match to TRBD1 (6 bases). Trimming removed 3 bases at V and 2 bases at J, with 11 bases between. This CDR3 region has 14 residues. Germline CDR1 and CDR2: PRHDT and FYEKMQ (reference sequence). As DNA, the CDR3 is TGTGCCAGCAGCTTGGCAGGGGCCCCCTACGAGCAGTACTTC. It codes for CASSLAGAPYEQYF.

V and J are TRBV7-2 and TRBJ2-1; D perhaps matches TRBD2 (5 bases). The CDR3 has 15 residues. Trimming stripped 3 bases from V and 0 bases from J, with 9 bases between. Germline-derived CDR1 and CDR2 are SGHTA and FQGNSA. The chain's CDR3 is CASSFSGSSYNEQFF. DNA for the CDR3: TGTGCCAGCAGCTTTTCGGGGAGCTCCTACAATGAGCAGTTCTTC.

The rearrangement joins TRBV7-2 to TRBJ2-2; the match to TRBD1 covers 8 bases. The CDR3 has 18 amino acids. Germline trimming cut 4 bases from V and 6 bases from J; bases unmatched to any gene: 16. From germline, CDR1 is SGHTA and CDR2 FQGNSA. CDR3 DNA sequence: TGTGCCAGCAGCTCACCTCCGGGACAGGTTTGGCGCGCCGGGGAGCTGTTTTTT. This codes for CASSSPPGQVWRAGELFF.

V is TRBV5-1 and J is TRBJ2-2; 14 bases match TRBD2. Germline V gene data show CDR1 as SGHRS and CDR2 as YFSETQ. The CDR3 has 20 residues. With 1 base clipped from V and 2 bases from J, the junction kept 10 bases outside the gene matches. The chain's CDR3 is CASSLLFGTSGSLNTGELFF. The CDR3 DNA sequence: TGCGCCAGCAGCTTGTTATTTGGGACTAGCGGGAGTCTAAACACCGGGGAGCTGTTTTTT. Full variable domain (outside the CDR3, taken from reference TRBV5-1 and TRBJ2-2): KAGVTQTPRYLIKTRGQQVTLSCSPISGHRSVSWYQQTPGQGLQFLFEYFSETQRNKGNFPGRFSGRQFSNSRSEMNVSTLELGDSALYLCASSLLFGTSGSLNTGELFFGEGSRLTVL.

This clone was observed once. The junction departs from the called germline gene at one end, perhaps through a read error. The chain has TRBV6-1 and TRBJ2-1, with unresolved D. The CDR3 extends over 13 amino acids. CDR1 MNHNS and CDR2 SASEGT come from the germline V gene. The CDR3 protein is CASSEALQLFKVF. For the CDR3, the DNA is TGTGCCAGCAGTGAAGCGCTTCAACTATTTAAGGTCTTC.

The CDR3 loop is CASSPAVLAGLYRDTQYF. The CDR3 nucleotides read TGTGCCAGCAGCCCCGCAGTGCTTGCGGGTTTGTACCGGGATACGCAGTATTTT. V is TRBV5-8 and J is TRBJ2-3; perhaps TRBD2 as D (5 bases). The CDR3 has 18 residues. Germline CDR1 reads SGHTS; CDR2 reads YDEGEE. Trimming removed 4 bases from V and 6 bases from J, with 27 bases in between. Complete variable domain (other parts from reference TRBV5-8 and TRBJ2-3): EAGVTQSPTHLIKTRGQQATLRCSPISGHTSVYWYQQALGLGLQFLLWYDEGEERNRGNFPPRFSGRQFPNYSSELNVNALELEDSALYLCASSPAVLAGLYRDTQYFGPGTRLTVL.